This T cell receptor (beta chain) was recorded in a study of identical twins (dated by TCRdb to 2016 to 2018). About the study as a whole: To test whether fetal clonotypes persist, this study deep-sequenced TCR alpha and beta repertoires from monozygotic twins, from unrelated adults of various ages, and from cord blood. To rule out contamination, replicate twin experiments were performed at different times with different library preparation protocols.

Every donor was a healthy Caucasian. The twin cohort consisted of three pairs of female monozygotic twins, all aged roughly 18 to 29 years. RNA for TCR libraries was isolated from peripheral blood mononuclear cells. Receptor amplification or capture employed 5' RACE. The listed sequencing device is Illumina HiSeq 2000. A universal primer binding site was added through template switching, and the final cDNA carried a unique molecular identifier so that TCR cDNA molecules could be counted accurately. Specific primers in the conserved constant-segment region were used to synthesize first-strand cDNA for TCR alpha and beta chains. To control for contamination, every cDNA library was double barcoded, receiving both a SMART-Mk sample barcode and Illumina barcodes. TruSeq adapter sequences along with Illumina sample barcodes were introduced in two successive PCR steps. Sequencing of the TCR alpha and beta cDNA libraries was done on the Illumina HiSeq platform using custom primers. In the source study's methods: MiGEC was used to process raw reads and extract unique molecular identifiers, and MiXCR was used to find CDR3 positions. For each individual, recombination models were inferred using an EM algorithm with the repgenHMM and IGoR tools. Shared clonotypes were analyzed with the tcR package in R, and sharing was normalized by the product of cloneset sizes. To study raw recombination free of thymic and clonal selection effects, out-of-frame nonproductive sequences were analyzed. The public reads were reprocessed in TCRdb via fastp at Q25 and MiXCR, keeping in-frame beta chains. A single entry per CDR3 protein holds the most common genes and DNA from its merged rows. TCRdb, rather than the study authors, made the V and J calls. In all, the sample holds nearly 650,000 distinct CDR3 sequences, and roughly 7.1% of those were seen once. The ten largest clones add up to 1.6% of the sample.

Study-wide conclusions, independent of this receptor: Compared with coincidental sharing between unrelated individuals, an excess of low generation-probability sequences was observed among out-of-frame TCR alpha sequences shared between twins. Invariant T cells such as MAIT and iNKT could partly confound zero-insertion analyses, though diverse VJ usage argued against this for most clonotypes. Excess twin sharing in beta out-of-frame sequences was weaker because fewer shared sequences lowered the signal-to-noise ratio. In monozygotic twins, out-of-frame TCR alpha sharing was systematically underestimated by recombination models, although the models agreed with sharing between unrelated individuals. Abundant cord blood beta clonotypes had fewer insertions, young adult naive repertoires showed a similar but weaker trend, and memory repertoires showed no such trend. Because the same donors could not be followed over many years, conclusions were based on cross-sectional statistical analysis.

Via the germline V gene, CDR1 is SQVTM and CDR2 ANQGSEA. Measured from the cysteine to the phenylalanine, the CDR3 is 12 residues long. CDR3 DNA is the only sequence kept; it has 36 bases, read in frame from the first base. Trimming takes 3 bases from V and 5 bases from J, and the germline ends sit 7 bases apart. This clonotype was observed at least ten times. Its antigen is currently not known. There are no base qualities to consult, and no much larger clone falls within one base. The same data also went into a second study, on yellow fever vaccine responses in identical twins. As the second paper documents: The T cell response to vaccination in identical twins was reported by the authors to appear partly convergent and partly personalized. In identical twins, the study followed T cell clones that responded to the vaccine with precision.

Recombination joined TRBV29-1 with TRBJ2-2; the D gene remains uncertain. Specimen: PBMCs. The receptor comes from a woman aged 18-35 years in good health. Here is the DNA: TGCAGCGTTGATTCGCGGACCGGGGAGCTGTTTTTT. This is translated as CSVDSRTGELFF.